The clone carrying this TCR beta chain appeared many times. No antigen is known for it. The sample comes from a study of naive and memory T cell subsets. Study-wide findings and caveats: Over 90% of naive TCR sequences appeared only once after error correction, unlike memory subsets. Diversity fell and Gini index rose from naive through CM, EM, EMRA.

Both TRBC1 and TRBC2 were covered by a beta constant-region primer of two equimolar oligonucleotides. One entry per CDR3 protein results from TCRdb running MiXCR on the UMI-ligation and nested PCR reads. The sample has 77,000 or so distinct CDR3 sequences, 10% to 15% seen once. CD4+ T cell IFNgamma after overnight CMV lysate exposure gave donor CMV status. Germline V gene data show CDR1 as SGHRS and CDR2 as YFSETQ. V lost 0 bases and J 3 bases, leaving 10 bases between the germline ends. The CDR3 loop spans 15 amino acids. V gene TRBV5-1 combines with J gene TRBJ1-5, with D possibly TRBD1 on 5 matching bases. The sequence was obtained from a human donor in good health. Material for sequencing was central memory CD4+ T cells from blood. CDR3 DNA: TGCGCCAGCAGCTTGGGACAGTCTTCCAATCAGCCCCAGCATTTT. Its protein product is CASSLGQSSNQPQHF.